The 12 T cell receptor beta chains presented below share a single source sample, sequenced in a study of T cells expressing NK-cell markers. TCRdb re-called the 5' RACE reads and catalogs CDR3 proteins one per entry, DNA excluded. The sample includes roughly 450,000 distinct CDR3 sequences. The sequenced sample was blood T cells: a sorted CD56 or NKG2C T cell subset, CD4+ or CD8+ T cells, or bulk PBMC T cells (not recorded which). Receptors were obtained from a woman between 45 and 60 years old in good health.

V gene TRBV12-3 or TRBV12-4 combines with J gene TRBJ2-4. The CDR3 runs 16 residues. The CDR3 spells CASSFFGSLTKNIQYF.

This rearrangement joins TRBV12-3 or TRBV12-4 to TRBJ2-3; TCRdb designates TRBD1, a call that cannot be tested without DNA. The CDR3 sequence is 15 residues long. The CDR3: CASSGIRGNTDTQYF.

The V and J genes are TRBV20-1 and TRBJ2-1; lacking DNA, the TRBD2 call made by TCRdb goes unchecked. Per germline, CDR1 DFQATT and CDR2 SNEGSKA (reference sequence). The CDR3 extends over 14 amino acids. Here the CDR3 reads CSATGTSSSNEQFF.

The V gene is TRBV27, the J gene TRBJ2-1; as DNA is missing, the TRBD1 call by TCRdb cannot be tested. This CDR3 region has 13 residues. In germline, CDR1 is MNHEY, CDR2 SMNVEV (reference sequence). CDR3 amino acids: CASGRWGTDEQFF.

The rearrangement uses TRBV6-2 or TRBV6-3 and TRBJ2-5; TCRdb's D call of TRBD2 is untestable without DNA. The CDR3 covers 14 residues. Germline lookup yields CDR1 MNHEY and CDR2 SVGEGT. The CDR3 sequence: CASSRLAGIETQYF.

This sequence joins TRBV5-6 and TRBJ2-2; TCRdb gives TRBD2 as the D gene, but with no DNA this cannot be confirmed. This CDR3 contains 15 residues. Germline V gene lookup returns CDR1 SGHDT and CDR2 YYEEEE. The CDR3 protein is CASSFTTAGTGELFF.

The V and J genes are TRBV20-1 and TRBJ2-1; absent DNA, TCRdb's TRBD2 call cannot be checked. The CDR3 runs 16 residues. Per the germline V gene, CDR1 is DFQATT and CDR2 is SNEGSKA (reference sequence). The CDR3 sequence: CSARVAGGYSYNEQFF.

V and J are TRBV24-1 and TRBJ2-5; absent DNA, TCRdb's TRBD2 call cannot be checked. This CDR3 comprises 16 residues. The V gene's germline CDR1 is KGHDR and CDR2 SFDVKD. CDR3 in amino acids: CATSGFPREGGETQYF.

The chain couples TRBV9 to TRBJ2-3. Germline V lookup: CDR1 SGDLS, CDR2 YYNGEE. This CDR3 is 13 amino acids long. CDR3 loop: CASSVRFWDTQYF.

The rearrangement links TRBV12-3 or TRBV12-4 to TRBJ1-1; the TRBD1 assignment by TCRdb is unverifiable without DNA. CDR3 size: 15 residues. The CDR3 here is CASTPAGGRKTEAFF.

The CDR3 sequence: CASSPGGNVGQGELFF. The rearrangement links TRBV5-4 to TRBJ2-2; the TCRdb D gene call, TRBD1, has no DNA to confirm it. Germline assignment: CDR1 SGHNT and CDR2 YYREEE (reference sequence). CDR3 length: 16 residues.

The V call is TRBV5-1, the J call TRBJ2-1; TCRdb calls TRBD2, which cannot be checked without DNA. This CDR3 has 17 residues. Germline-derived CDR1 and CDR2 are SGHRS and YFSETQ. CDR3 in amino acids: CASSPRETSGRVSEQFF. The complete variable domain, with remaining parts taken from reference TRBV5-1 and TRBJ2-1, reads KAGVTQTPRYLIKTRGQQVTLSCSPISGHRSVSWYQQTPGQGLQFLFEYFSETQRNKGNFPGRFSGRQFSNSRSEMNVSTLELGDSALYLCASSPRETSGRVSEQFFGPGTRLTVL.